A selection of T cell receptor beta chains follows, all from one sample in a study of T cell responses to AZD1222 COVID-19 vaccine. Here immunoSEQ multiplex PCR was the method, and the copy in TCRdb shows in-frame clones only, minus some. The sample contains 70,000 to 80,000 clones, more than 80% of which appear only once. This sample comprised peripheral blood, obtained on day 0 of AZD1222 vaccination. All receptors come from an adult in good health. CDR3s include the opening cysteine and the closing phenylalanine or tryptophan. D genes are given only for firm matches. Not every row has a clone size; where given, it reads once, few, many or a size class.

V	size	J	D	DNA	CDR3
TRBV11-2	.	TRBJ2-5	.	TGTGCCAGCAGCCAGACCCAAGAGACCCAGTACTTC	CASSQTQETQYF
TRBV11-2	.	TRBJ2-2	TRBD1	TGTGCCAGCAGCTTAACAGGGGGCTCCGCCGGGGAGCTGTTTTTT	CASSLTGGSAGELFF
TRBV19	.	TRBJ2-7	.	TGTGCCAGTAGTTACTTGGGGGGGGCATACGAGCAGTACTTC	CASSYLGGAYEQYF
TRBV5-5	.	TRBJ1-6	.	TGTGCCAGCAGGACCGAGTCTGGAAGTAATTCACCCCTCCACTTT	CASRTESGSNSPLHF
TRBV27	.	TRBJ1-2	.	TGTGCCAGCAGTTTATCAAGGGACTATGGCTACACCTTC	CASSLSRDYGYTF
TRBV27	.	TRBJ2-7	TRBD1	TGTGCCAGCAGGGCCGGGACAGTGACCTCCTACGAGCAGTACTTC	CASRAGTVTSYEQYF
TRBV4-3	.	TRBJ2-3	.	TGCGCCAGCAGCCAGAAGACGGACTCACGCGGTGGAGATACGCAGTATTTT	CASSQKTDSRGGDTQYF
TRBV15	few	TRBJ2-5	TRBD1	TGTGCCACCAGCGACGACAGGGGTCAGGAGACCCAGTACTTC	CATSDDRGQETQYF
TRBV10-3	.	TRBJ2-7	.	TGTGCCACCTTGGGTGGTGGGTCCTACGAGCAGTACTTC	CATLGGGSYEQYF
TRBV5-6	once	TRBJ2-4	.	TGTGCCAGCAGCTCCTACAGAGACCTAGCCAAAAACATTCAGTACTTC	CASSSYRDLAKNIQYF
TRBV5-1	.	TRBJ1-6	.	TGCGCCAGCAGCCCGGAAAGCTCCTATAATTCACCCCTCCACTTT	CASSPESSYNSPLHF
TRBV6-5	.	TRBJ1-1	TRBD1	TGTGCCAGCAGTTACTCCGGACAGGTTGACACTGAAGCTTTCTTT	CASSYSGQVDTEAFF
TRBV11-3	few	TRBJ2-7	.	TGTGCCAGCAGCTTAGAGACCATCGGCGAGCAGTACTTC	CASSLETIGEQYF
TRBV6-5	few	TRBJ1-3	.	TGTGCCAGCAGTCTACATGACAGAGAGGGAAACACCATATATTTT	CASSLHDREGNTIYF
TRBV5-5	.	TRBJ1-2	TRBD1	TGTGCCAGCAGCCCCGACTCAGGGGGCTATGGCTACACCTTC	CASSPDSGGYGYTF
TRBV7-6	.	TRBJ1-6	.	TGTGCCAGCAGCTTTGGGACTAGCTCCTATAATTCACCCCTCCACTTT	CASSFGTSSYNSPLHF
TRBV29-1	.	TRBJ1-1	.	TGCAGCGCCAACAGGGTAGGCACTGAAGCTTTCTTT	CSANRVGTEAFF
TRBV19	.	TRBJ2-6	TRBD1	TGTGCCAGTAGTACACCGATTATCGACAGGGCTGGGGCCAACGTCCTGACTTTC	CASSTPIIDRAGANVLTF
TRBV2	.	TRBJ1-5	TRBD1	TGTGCCAGCAGTGTTACAGGGGGCAGATTTCAGCCCCAGCATTTT	CASSVTGGRFQPQHF
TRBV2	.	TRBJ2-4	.	TGTGCCAGCAGGGGGACGGGGGGCGTCAACATTCAGTACTTC	CASRGTGGVNIQYF
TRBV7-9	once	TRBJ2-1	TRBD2	TGTGCCAGCAGCTTAGACGGAGGTAGCGGGATAGATGAGCAGTTCTTC	CASSLDGGSGIDEQFF
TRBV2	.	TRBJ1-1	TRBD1	TGTGCCAGCAGTGGACAGGGGAGGAGGAAGGCTTTCTTT	CASSGQGRRKAFF
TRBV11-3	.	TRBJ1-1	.	TGTGCCAGCAGCAGGGAGGGTGTCGTGAACACTGAAGCTTTCTTT	CASSREGVVNTEAFF
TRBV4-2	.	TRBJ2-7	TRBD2	TGTGCCAGCAGCCAAGATCCCGGGACTAGCGGCACCTACGAGCAGTACTTC	CASSQDPGTSGTYEQYF
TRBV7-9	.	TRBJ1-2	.	TGTGCCAGCAGCCCACAGGGACATGGCTACACCTTC	CASSPQGHGYTF
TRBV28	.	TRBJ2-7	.	TGTGCCAGCAGTTTATTTACCCACGGGGCCTACGAGCAGTACTTC	CASSLFTHGAYEQYF
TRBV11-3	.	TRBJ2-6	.	TGTGCCAGCAGCACGACCTCTGGGGCCAACGTCCTGACTTTC	CASSTTSGANVLTF
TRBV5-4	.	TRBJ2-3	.	TGTGCCAGCAGCTTGGGGACGGTCATTGATACGCAGTATTTT	CASSLGTVIDTQYF
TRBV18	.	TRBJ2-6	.	TGTGCCAGCTCACAGGGGCCTGGGGCCAACGTCCTGACTTTC	CASSQGPGANVLTF
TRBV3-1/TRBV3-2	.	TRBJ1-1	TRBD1	TGTGCCAGCAGCCCAAGGACAGGGGTGAACACTGAAGCTTTCTTT	CASSPRTGVNTEAFF
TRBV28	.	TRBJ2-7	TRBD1	TGTGCCAGCAGGTCGACAGGGAAGAAGGACTACGAGCAGTACTTC	CASRSTGKKDYEQYF
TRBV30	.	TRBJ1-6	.	TGTGCCTGGAGGAGAGGGCAGCTTAATTCACCCCTCCACTTT	CAWRRGQLNSPLHF
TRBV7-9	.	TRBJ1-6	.	TGTGCCAGCAGCTTAGGTTTCACGGGGGGCACGGATTCACCCCTCCACTTT	CASSLGFTGGTDSPLHF
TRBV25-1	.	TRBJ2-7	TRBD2	TGTGCCAGCAGTGACTCCGCTAGCGGGGGCACTTACGAGCAGTACTTC	CASSDSASGGTYEQYF
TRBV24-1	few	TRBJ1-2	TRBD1	TGTGCCACCAGTGTTGGCGGTACAGGGGTCGATGGCTACACCTTC	CATSVGGTGVDGYTF
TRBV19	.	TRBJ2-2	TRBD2	TGTGCCAGTAGTACCCCGGGACTAGCGGGAGACACCGGGGAGCTGTTTTTT	CASSTPGLAGDTGELFF
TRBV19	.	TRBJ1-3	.	TGTGCCAGTATTAGCGGATACTCTGGAAACACCATATATTTT	CASISGYSGNTIYF
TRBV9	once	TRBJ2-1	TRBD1	TGTGCCAGCAGCGTACACAGGGGGTCCTACAATGAGCAGTTCTTC	CASSVHRGSYNEQFF
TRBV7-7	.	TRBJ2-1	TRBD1	TGTGCCAGCAGCTTGGCCCCGGGACAGCAGAATGAGCAGTTCTTC	CASSLAPGQQNEQFF
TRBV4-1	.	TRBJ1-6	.	TGCGCCAGCAGCCAAGACCTGAACGTTAATTCACCCCTCCACTTT	CASSQDLNVNSPLHF
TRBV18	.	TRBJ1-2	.	TGTGCCAGCTCACCACCCGTAGTCACTAACTATGGCTACACCTTC	CASSPPVVTNYGYTF
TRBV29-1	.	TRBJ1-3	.	TGCAGCGTTGAAGATCTAACGAAGAGCTCTGGAAACACCATATATTTT	CSVEDLTKSSGNTIYF